The TCR beta chain described here comes from a study of PD-L1 blockade in urothelial cancer. Whole-study context: The researchers analyzed blood 3 weeks (second dose) and 6 weeks after treatment start.

Trimming cost V 6 bases and J 6 bases, with 13 bases left between them. The V gene's germline CDR1 is SGHNT and CDR2 YENEEA. This CDR3 is built from 13 residues. The data were produced by immunoSEQ multiplex PCR, yet TCRdb's version contains in-frame clones alone and is incomplete. The sample lists about 37,000 clones, over 65% occurring once. Sample: PBMCs, taken around atezolizumab (anti-PD-L1) treatment. The chain uses TRBV11-3 and TRBJ2-3; D is possibly TRBD2 (5 bases). The clonotype originates from a man aged 60 to 75 with urothelial cancer. The CDR3 DNA reads as TGTGCCAGCAGTGTAGAGGGCCTGGATACGCAGTATTTT. Translated, it gives CASSVEGLDTQYF.